This T cell receptor (beta chain) originates from a study of blood T cells in healthy people across ages. Primers used in a second PCR of roughly 6 to 11 cycles were a sample-barcoded 5' primer and a J-beta primer mix. TCRdb re-called the 5' RACE reads with MiXCR, one entry per CDR3 protein. The table has 550,000 to 750,000 distinct CDR3 sequences, over 20% seen once. Study-level points and caveats: Observed TCR beta diversity per million T cells went down as age went up. This fall followed a roughly linear course with age. Among long-lived donors, naive CD4+ cells were more numerous and diversity higher than in aged donors.

This clonotype has just a few counts. Its antigen is undetermined. The study recruited healthy Caucasian donors from Russia who were aged roughly 6 to 95. The specimen sequenced was blood. The receptor was derived from an older man in good health.

The CDR3 here is CAISGLAGPETQYF. CDR3 in DNA: TGTGCCATCAGTGGGTTAGCGGGCCCAGAGACCCAGTACTTC. V gene TRBV10-3 combines with J gene TRBJ2-5; 7 nucleotides align to TRBD2. V was pared by 4 bases and J by 4 bases, with 6 bases of the junction left unmatched. The CDR3 contains 14 residues. Germline V gives CDR1 ENHRY, CDR2 SYGVKD.